This T cell receptor (beta chain) was observed in a study of post-analysis software for immune sequencing data. Study-wide findings and caveats: Five TRBV segments, TRBV5-6, TRBV5-1 and TRBV20-1 among them, were found more frequent in patients than controls. Samples from a shared batch, those prepared together, strongly co-clustered by F measure. Significantly decreased normalized Chao1 diversity was recorded for multiple sclerosis patients relative to controls.

This clonotype was seen repeatedly, ten times or more. Its target is unknown. Germline CDR1 reads DFQATT; CDR2 reads SNEGSKA (reference sequence). The CDR3 has 13 amino acids. The V and J ends lost 5 bases and 0 bases respectively, with 11 bases between them. Each TCR beta cDNA library carried unique molecular identifiers. TCRdb analysed the PCR reads with MiXCR anew, one entry per CDR3 protein. The table shows approximately 180,000 distinct CDR3 sequences, with about 30% occurring only once. V gene TRBV20-1 combines with J gene TRBJ2-7; D perhaps matches TRBD1 (5 bases). This clonotype was sampled from a girl aged 5-17 years with multiple sclerosis. Sample: blood. DNA of the CDR3: TGCAGTGCTGAAATCAGGGCCTCCTACGAGCAGTACTTC. Amino acid sequence: CSAEIRASYEQYF.